The rows below give T cell receptor beta chains drawn from one sample of a study of T cells in Graves' hyperthyroidism and ophthalmopathy. TCRdb re-analysed the multiplex PCR reads in MiXCR, keeping a single row per CDR3 protein. The table shows 450,000 to 500,000 distinct CDR3 sequences, with about 20% occurring only once. The source material was blood. Receptors were obtained from a woman aged 65 to 85 with Graves' ophthalmopathy. Both conserved end residues are part of each CDR3.

j_call: TRBJ1-2
v_call: TRBV7-2
cdr3_aa: CASSFKVSGYGYTF

j_call: TRBJ1-1
v_call: TRBV20-1
cdr3_aa: CSAPRSGPTEAFF

j_call: TRBJ2-1
v_call: TRBV12-3/TRBV12-4
cdr3_aa: CASSPLGLAGNNEQFF

j_call: TRBJ2-3
v_call: TRBV12-3/TRBV12-4
cdr3_aa: CASSPPGTGPTDTQYF

j_call: TRBJ1-1
v_call: TRBV19
cdr3_aa: CASSKGRAEAFF

j_call: TRBJ2-7
v_call: TRBV4-3
cdr3_aa: CASSQFPSYEQYF

j_call: TRBJ2-3
v_call: TRBV7-9
cdr3_aa: CASSQGGAGGLTDTQYF

j_call: TRBJ2-5
v_call: TRBV29-1
cdr3_aa: CSVRRGGQAETQYF

j_call: TRBJ2-1
v_call: TRBV19
cdr3_aa: CASSISADRYNEQFF

j_call: TRBJ2-1
v_call: TRBV7-2
cdr3_aa: CASSLYSGDWNEQFF

j_call: TRBJ2-5
v_call: TRBV12-3/TRBV12-4
cdr3_aa: CASGRAVETQYF

j_call: TRBJ1-5
v_call: TRBV20-1
cdr3_aa: CSARDGLGQPYQPQHF

j_call: TRBJ1-6
v_call: TRBV28
cdr3_aa: CASTGGSSNSPLHF

j_call: TRBJ2-7
v_call: TRBV15
cdr3_aa: CATSRDGYEQYF

j_call: TRBJ2-1
v_call: TRBV12-3/TRBV12-4
cdr3_aa: CASSLDRRINEQFF

j_call: TRBJ2-7
v_call: TRBV20-1
cdr3_aa: CSACWLGGLYEQYF

j_call: TRBJ1-2
v_call: TRBV4-2
cdr3_aa: CASSQGGFPGYTF

j_call: TRBJ1-5
v_call: TRBV19
cdr3_aa: CASGEAGDLRPQHF

j_call: TRBJ1-2
v_call: TRBV12-3/TRBV12-4
cdr3_aa: CASSPQFPGTGYGYTF

j_call: TRBJ2-7
v_call: TRBV29-1
cdr3_aa: CSVQGGTGGAYEQYF

j_call: TRBJ1-2
v_call: TRBV7-2
cdr3_aa: CASSSQGYYGYTF

j_call: TRBJ1-5
v_call: TRBV6-2/TRBV6-3
cdr3_aa: CASSRDRLSNQPQHF

j_call: TRBJ2-3
v_call: TRBV6-2/TRBV6-3
cdr3_aa: CASSGLQSTDTQYF

j_call: TRBJ1-1
v_call: TRBV10-2
cdr3_aa: CASSEFWVMNTEAFF

j_call: TRBJ2-1
v_call: TRBV20-1
cdr3_aa: CSASGLAGVGQFF

j_call: TRBJ2-4
v_call: TRBV11-3
cdr3_aa: CASSPGTSGRREAKNIQYF

j_call: TRBJ2-1
v_call: TRBV6-2/TRBV6-3
cdr3_aa: CASTGLAGGRREQFF

j_call: TRBJ2-1
v_call: TRBV11-2
cdr3_aa: CASSLGYQNEQFF

j_call: TRBJ2-1
v_call: TRBV20-1
cdr3_aa: CSAKNIPGLYGGQFF

j_call: TRBJ2-3
v_call: TRBV29-1
cdr3_aa: CSVRQGSTDTQYF

j_call: TRBJ1-2
v_call: TRBV4-3
cdr3_aa: CASSQEAGTGIYGYTF

j_call: TRBJ1-5
v_call: TRBV6-2/TRBV6-3
cdr3_aa: CASSFRQGGQPQHF

j_call: TRBJ1-4
v_call: TRBV6-2/TRBV6-3
cdr3_aa: CASSSRGLANEKLFF

j_call: TRBJ2-7
v_call: TRBV6-1
cdr3_aa: CASIRDRASYEQYF

j_call: TRBJ2-7
v_call: TRBV6-1
cdr3_aa: CASSSYTGAYEQYF

j_call: TRBJ2-1
v_call: TRBV28
cdr3_aa: CASKGGGSYNEQFF

j_call: TRBJ2-7
v_call: TRBV20-1
cdr3_aa: CSASIPGQGYEQYF

j_call: TRBJ1-1
v_call: TRBV6-2/TRBV6-3
cdr3_aa: CASSLTQGAPGTEAFF

j_call: TRBJ2-3
v_call: TRBV7-2
cdr3_aa: CASSSLDTDTQYF

j_call: TRBJ2-5
v_call: TRBV5-1
cdr3_aa: CASSLVPGLAVQETQYF

j_call: TRBJ1-5
v_call: TRBV18
cdr3_aa: CASSPPGQHQPQHF

j_call: TRBJ2-3
v_call: TRBV29-1
cdr3_aa: CSVAPGLAGALTLPDTQYF

j_call: TRBJ1-4
v_call: TRBV2
cdr3_aa: CASLQELNEKLFF

j_call: TRBJ1-5
v_call: TRBV5-1
cdr3_aa: CASSLIAYHDSNQPQHF

j_call: TRBJ2-3
v_call: TRBV20-1
cdr3_aa: CSAGTSGGTDTQYF